The present T cell receptor beta chain was sequenced within a study of sequential checkpoint blockade in melanoma. About the research overall: Arm A got nivolumab then ipilimumab; arm B the reverse, 1:1. Both treatment sequences were followed by maintenance nivolumab.

The protocol was immunoSEQ multiplex PCR, while the TCRdb copy is restricted to in-frame clones and leaves out a portion. The profile covers about 40,000 clones, with roughly 90% appearing a single time and around 12% taken by the ten largest. Treatment in this sample: randomized to nivolumab then ipilimumab (arm A) or the reverse (arm B). From thawed PBMCs, live CD3+CD8+ cells negative for CD19 and CD56 were sorted. Trimming took 2 bases from V and 0 from J, leaving 11 bases between them. Germline CDR1 is MNHEY and CDR2 is SVGAGI. The CDR3 is 16 amino acids. The TCR sequence derives from a human donor with melanoma. The rearrangement joins TRBV6-5 to TRBJ2-1, with D possibly TRBD2 on 5 matching bases. Here the sequenced sample was CD8+ T cells sorted from blood (inferred from file names), taken from a patient given nivolumab and ipilimumab in sequence. The CDR3 sequence is CASSYVEERSYNEQFF. The CDR3, as DNA: TGTGCCAGCAGTTACGTGGAGGAACGCTCCTACAATGAGCAGTTCTTC.